This T cell receptor (beta chain) was sequenced during a study of OX40 agonist ivuxolimab in advanced cancers. Study-wide background: The patients got ivuxolimab, which is an agonistic anti-OX40 (CD134) antibody. The eligibility criteria allowed prior anti-PD-1, anti-PD-L1 or anti-CTLA-4 therapy, and about 40% had some. Study-level findings and limits: Antigen specificity of clonally expanded peripheral T cells was not established. Expanded clones were, on average, more numerous in CD8+ T cells than in CD4+.

Remarks on this clone: What it binds is unknown.

CDR1 and CDR2 (germline): MNHEY, SVGAGI. The CDR3 extends over 14 amino acids. V gave up 4 bases and J gave up 5 bases; unmatched junction bases: 6. The data were produced by immunoSEQ multiplex PCR, yet TCRdb's version contains in-frame clones alone and is incomplete. The sample consists of tens of thousands of clones, about 91% of them appearing once. The chain combines TRBV6-5 with TRBJ2-3, with 7 bases aligning to TRBD2. The sequence was obtained from an adult with an advanced solid tumor such as melanoma, head and neck, liver or kidney cancer. Source: CD4+ or CD8+ T cells sorted from blood, taken in a trial of the OX40 agonist ivuxolimab. CDR3 in amino acids: CASSFLRERDTQYF. In DNA form, the CDR3 reads TGTGCCAGCAGTTTTTTGCGGGAGCGAGATACGCAGTATTTT.